These T cell receptor beta chains were read from a single sample in a study of human T cells and chemical hapten exposure. Each CDR3 protein is one row after TCRdb ran MiXCR on the RACE reads. This sample has about 300,000 distinct CDR3 sequences, with approximately 5% found just once. This specimen was whole blood, taken in connection with sensitization to the hapten diphenylcyclopropenone (DPC). Source of these receptors: a woman between 18 and 30 years old with alopecia areata. Some clones in this sample may be carry-over from other donors' samples. CDR3s include the opening cysteine and the closing phenylalanine or tryptophan. D genes are given only for firm matches. The size of a clone is reported for some rows only, either as once, few or many, or as a class for expanded clones.

TRBV12-5	18	NA	TRBJ1-6	NA	CASGLGPPVASYNSPLHF	TGTGCTAGTGGTTTGGGGCCCCCTGTGGCCTCCTATAATTCACCCCTCCACTTT
TRBV2	13	TRBD1	TRBJ2-2	many	CAITGDSGGELFF	TGTGCCATCACAGGGGATTCAGGCGGGGAGCTGTTTTTT
TRBV5-1	14	TRBD1	TRBJ2-7	many	CASSVGQGPYEQYF	TGCGCCAGCAGCGTCGGACAGGGTCCCTACGAGCAGTACTTC
TRBV29-1	12	NA	TRBJ2-5	NA	CSVVGEQETQYF	TGCAGCGTTGTGGGGGAACAAGAGACCCAGTACTTC
TRBV5-4	15	TRBD1	TRBJ1-2	few	CASSGLGQGDYGYTF	TGTGCCAGCAGCGGGTTGGGACAGGGTGACTATGGCTACACCTTC
TRBV6-5	16	NA	TRBJ1-1	few	CASSYTQTAMNTEAFF	TGTGCCAGCAGTTACACCCAGACAGCTATGAACACTGAAGCTTTCTTT
TRBV7-2	14	NA	TRBJ1-5	NA	CASSSRSGNQRQHF	TGTGCCAGCAGCTCTCGGTCAGGCAATCAGCGCCAGCATTTT
TRBV20-1	16	NA	TRBJ2-5	NA	CSARGLRGRYQETQYF	TGCAGTGCTAGAGGATTGCGGGGGCGGTACCAAGAGACCCAGTACTTC
TRBV24-1	18	NA	TRBJ2-3	NA	CATSPRRGPFSSPDTQYF	TGTGCCACCAGTCCGAGGCGGGGCCCCTTTTCAAGCCCAGATACGCAGTATTTT
TRBV27	17	TRBD2	TRBJ2-1	many	CASSPRLAGGVHNEQFF	TGTGCCAGCAGTCCTAGACTAGCGGGGGGGGTCCACAATGAGCAGTTCTTC
TRBV27	15	NA	TRBJ1-4	NA	CASSPGDSNNEKLFF	TGTGCCAGCAGCCCAGGCGACAGTAATAATGAAAAACTGTTTTTT
TRBV6-2/TRBV6-3	15	TRBD2	TRBJ2-5	NA	CASSYSAGGSETQYF	TGTGCCAGCAGTTACTCGGCGGGGGGGTCCGAGACCCAGTACTTC
TRBV4-1	15	NA	TRBJ1-2	many	CASRPKTDRFYGYTF	TGCGCCAGCAGGCCTAAGACCGACAGGTTCTATGGCTACACCTTC
TRBV29-1	15	NA	TRBJ2-5	many	CSVVVVHLPGETQYF	TGCAGCGTTGTAGTAGTACATCTCCCGGGAGAGACCCAGTACTTC
TRBV3-1	16	TRBD1	TRBJ2-1	few	CASSRRSGDRDNEQFF	TGTGCCAGCAGCCGACGCTCCGGGGACAGAGACAATGAGCAGTTCTTC
TRBV4-2	19	TRBD2	TRBJ2-3	many	CASSPGLGGGGPVTDTQYF	TGTGCCAGCAGCCCAGGACTGGGCGGGGGGGGCCCTGTCACAGATACGCAGTATTTT
TRBV28	15	TRBD1	TRBJ1-1	many	CASSLSAGGATEAFF	TGTGCCAGCAGTTTATCGGCAGGGGGAGCGACTGAAGCTTTCTTT
TRBV7-2	14	NA	TRBJ1-6	many	CASSSRAPNSPLHF	TGTGCCAGCAGCTCCAGGGCACCTAATTCACCCCTCCACTTT
TRBV29-1	17	TRBD1	TRBJ1-5	many	CSVIETGGVRSDQPQHF	TGCAGCGTTATTGAGACAGGGGGAGTGCGATCGGATCAGCCCCAGCATTTT
TRBV6-2/TRBV6-3	17	TRBD1	TRBJ1-5	NA	CASSYDETGDFNQPQHF	TGTGCCAGCAGTTACGATGAGACAGGGGACTTCAATCAGCCCCAGCATTTT
TRBV28	15	NA	TRBJ2-2	many	CASSLGTSNTGELFF	TGTGCCAGCAGCCTAGGGACTTCGAACACCGGGGAGCTGTTTTTT
TRBV28	14	NA	TRBJ2-7	NA	CASLAATSSYEQYF	TGTGCCAGCCTGGCTGCAACCAGCTCCTACGAGCAGTACTTC
TRBV6-5	16	NA	TRBJ2-7	many	CASSVSGNRDYYEQYF	TGTGCCAGCAGTGTCTCAGGGAATAGAGATTACTACGAGCAGTACTTC
TRBV2	15	TRBD1	TRBJ2-1	few	CASSPRTGEGNEQFF	TGTGCCAGCAGTCCCCGGACAGGGGAGGGTAATGAGCAGTTCTTC
TRBV7-8	16	NA	TRBJ2-1	few	CASSLYGALSYNEQFF	TGTGCCAGCAGCTTATACGGCGCGCTCTCCTACAATGAGCAGTTCTTC
TRBV5-6	15	NA	TRBJ2-2	NA	CASSLAGGASGELFF	TGTGCCAGCAGCTTGGCGGGGGGCGCTTCCGGGGAGCTGTTTTTT
TRBV5-6	13	NA	TRBJ2-7	many	CASSPAPSYEQYF	TGTGCCAGCAGTCCCGCCCCGAGCTACGAGCAGTACTTC
TRBV12-3/TRBV12-4	13	NA	TRBJ1-6	few	CASSNLGDSPLHF	TGTGCCAGCAGCAATCTCGGTGATTCACCCCTCCACTTT
TRBV20-1	15	TRBD1	TRBJ1-5	NA	CSARSTGQGNQPQHF	TGCAGTGCTAGATCGACAGGGCAGGGCAATCAGCCCCAGCATTTT
TRBV4-1	16	NA	TRBJ2-1	NA	CASSPRGGVGRNEQFF	TGCGCCAGCAGCCCCAGGGGGGGTGTGGGGCGAAATGAGCAGTTCTTC
TRBV7-8	14	NA	TRBJ1-5	few	CASSSFGGNQPQHF	TGTGCCAGCAGTTCCTTCGGGGGCAATCAGCCCCAGCATTTT
TRBV27	15	NA	TRBJ1-5	many	CASSSIANSNQPQHF	TGTGCCAGCAGTTCTATCGCGAATAGCAATCAGCCCCAGCATTTT
TRBV4-2	13	NA	TRBJ2-3	few	CASSQTYTDTQYF	TGTGCCAGCAGCCAGACCTACACAGATACGCAGTATTTT
TRBV7-8	16	NA	TRBJ1-2	NA	CASSPSVRNTNYGYTF	TGTGCCAGCAGCCCGTCAGTCAGGAACACTAACTATGGCTACACCTTC
TRBV20-1	13	TRBD2	TRBJ2-1	NA	CSARLAGGNEQFF	TGCAGTGCGCGACTAGCGGGGGGCAATGAGCAGTTCTTC
TRBV27	15	TRBD1	TRBJ1-4	NA	CASSDTTGGREKLFF	TGTGCCAGCAGTGACACGACAGGGGGCCGTGAAAAACTGTTTTTT
TRBV6-2/TRBV6-3	17	NA	TRBJ1-1	many	CASSWFLTGLRNTEAFF	TGTGCCAGCAGTTGGTTTCTTACAGGGTTGAGGAACACTGAAGCTTTCTTT
TRBV7-2	16	TRBD1	TRBJ1-1	few	CASSFLQGRANTEAFF	TGTGCCAGCAGCTTCCTACAGGGGCGGGCGAACACTGAAGCTTTCTTT
TRBV5-1	15	NA	TRBJ2-5	few	CASSLEGQGQETQYF	TGCGCCAGCAGCTTGGAGGGCCAGGGCCAAGAGACCCAGTACTTC
TRBV6-2/TRBV6-3	15	NA	TRBJ1-4	few	CASSYAETTNEKLFF	TGTGCCAGCAGTTACGCGGAGACTACTAATGAAAAACTGTTTTTT
TRBV29-1	13	TRBD1	TRBJ1-1	many	CSGQGNVNTEAFF	TGCAGCGGACAGGGCAACGTGAACACTGAAGCTTTCTTT